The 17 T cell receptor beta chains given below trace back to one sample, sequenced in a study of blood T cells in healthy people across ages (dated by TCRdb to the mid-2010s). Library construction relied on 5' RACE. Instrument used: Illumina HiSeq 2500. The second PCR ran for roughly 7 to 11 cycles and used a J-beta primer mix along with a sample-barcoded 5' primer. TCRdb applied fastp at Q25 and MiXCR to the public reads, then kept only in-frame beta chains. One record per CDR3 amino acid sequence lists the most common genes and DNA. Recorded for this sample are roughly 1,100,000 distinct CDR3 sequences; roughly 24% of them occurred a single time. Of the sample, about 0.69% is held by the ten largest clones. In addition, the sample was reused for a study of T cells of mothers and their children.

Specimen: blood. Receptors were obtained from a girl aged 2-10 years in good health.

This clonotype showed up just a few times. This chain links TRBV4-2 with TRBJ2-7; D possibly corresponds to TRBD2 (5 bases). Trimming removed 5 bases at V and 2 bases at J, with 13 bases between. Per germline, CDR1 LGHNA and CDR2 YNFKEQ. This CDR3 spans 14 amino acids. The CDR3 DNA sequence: TGTGCCAGCAGCTCTCGACTAAACACCTACGAGCAGTACTTC. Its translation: CASSSRLNTYEQYF.

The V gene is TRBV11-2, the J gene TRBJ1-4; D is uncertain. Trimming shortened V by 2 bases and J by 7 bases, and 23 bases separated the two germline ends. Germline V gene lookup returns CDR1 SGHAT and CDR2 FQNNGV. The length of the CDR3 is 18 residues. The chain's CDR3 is CASSLRAITVTGVEKLFF. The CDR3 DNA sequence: TGTGCCAGCAGCTTAAGGGCGATTACGGTAACGGGCGTTGAAAAACTGTTTTTT.

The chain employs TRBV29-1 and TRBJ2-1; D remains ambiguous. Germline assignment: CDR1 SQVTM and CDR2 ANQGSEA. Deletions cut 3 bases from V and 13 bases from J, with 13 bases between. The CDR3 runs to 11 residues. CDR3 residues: CSVDPPSLQFF. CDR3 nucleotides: TGCAGCGTTGACCCCCCGAGTTTACAGTTCTTC.

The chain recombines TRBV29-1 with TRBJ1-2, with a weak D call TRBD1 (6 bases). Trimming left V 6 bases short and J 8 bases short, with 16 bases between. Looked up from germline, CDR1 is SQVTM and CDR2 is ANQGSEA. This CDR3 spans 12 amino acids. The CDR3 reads CSVNGRGGGYTF. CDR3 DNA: TGCAGCGTGAATGGCAGGGGAGGCGGCTACACCTTC.

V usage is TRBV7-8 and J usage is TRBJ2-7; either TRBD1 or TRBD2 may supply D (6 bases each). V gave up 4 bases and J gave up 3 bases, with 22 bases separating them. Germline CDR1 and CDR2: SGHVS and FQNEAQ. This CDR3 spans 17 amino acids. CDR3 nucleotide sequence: TGTGCCAGCAGCTCCAGTGTGGAGGGGGGCTACCGCTACGAGCAGTACTTC. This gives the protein CASSSSVEGGYRYEQYF.

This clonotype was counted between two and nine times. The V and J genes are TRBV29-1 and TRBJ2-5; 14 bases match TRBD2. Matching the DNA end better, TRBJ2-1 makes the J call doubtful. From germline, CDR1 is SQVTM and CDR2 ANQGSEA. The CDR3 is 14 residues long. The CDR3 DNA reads TGCAGCGCCGGGACTAGCGGGAGTGGGAATGAGCAGTTCTTC. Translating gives CSAGTSGSGNEQFF.

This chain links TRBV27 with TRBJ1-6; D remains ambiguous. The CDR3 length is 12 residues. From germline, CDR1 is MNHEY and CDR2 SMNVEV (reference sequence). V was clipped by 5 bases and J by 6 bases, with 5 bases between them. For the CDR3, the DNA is TGTGCCAGCAGTCGGGCTAATTCACCCCTCCACTTT. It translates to CASSRANSPLHF.

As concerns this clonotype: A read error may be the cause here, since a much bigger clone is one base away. DNA for the CDR3: TGCGCCGGCAGCCAAGAAATTAGAAATGAGCAGTTCTTC. This gives the protein CAGSQEIRNEQFF. The chain joins TRBV4-3 to TRBJ2-1, with unresolved D. Per the germline V gene, CDR1 is LGHNA and CDR2 is YSLEER. The CDR3 has 13 residues.

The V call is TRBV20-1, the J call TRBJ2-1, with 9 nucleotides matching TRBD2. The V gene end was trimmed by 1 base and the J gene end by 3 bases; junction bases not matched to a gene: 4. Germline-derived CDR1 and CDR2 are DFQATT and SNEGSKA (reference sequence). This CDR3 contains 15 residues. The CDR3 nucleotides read TGCAGTGCTAGAGTGGCGGGGGGGATCTACAATGAGCAGTTCTTC. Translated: CSARVAGGIYNEQFF.

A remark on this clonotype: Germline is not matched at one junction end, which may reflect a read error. The CDR3 DNA reads TGCAGCGTGCCGAGCGGGAGGGGGAATGGGCAGTTCTTC. This translates into CSVPSGRGNGQFF. The rearrangement uses TRBV29-1 and TRBJ2-1; TRBD2 agrees at 10 bases. CDR1 and CDR2 (germline): SQVTM, ANQGSEA. CDR3 length equals 13 residues.

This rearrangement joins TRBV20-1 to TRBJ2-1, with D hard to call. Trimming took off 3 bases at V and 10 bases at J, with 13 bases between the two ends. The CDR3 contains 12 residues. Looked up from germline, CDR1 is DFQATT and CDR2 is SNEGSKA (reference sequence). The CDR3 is CSASRVDSEQFF. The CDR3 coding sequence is TGCAGTGCTAGTCGGGTAGATAGCGAGCAGTTCTTC.

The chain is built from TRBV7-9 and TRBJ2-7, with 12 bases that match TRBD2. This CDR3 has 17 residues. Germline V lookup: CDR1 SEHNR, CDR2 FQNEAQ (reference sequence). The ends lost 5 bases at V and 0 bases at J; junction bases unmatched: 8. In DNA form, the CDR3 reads TGTGCCAGCAGCCCCCATCCGGGACTAGCGGGCTCCTACGAGCAGTACTTC. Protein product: CASSPHPGLAGSYEQYF.

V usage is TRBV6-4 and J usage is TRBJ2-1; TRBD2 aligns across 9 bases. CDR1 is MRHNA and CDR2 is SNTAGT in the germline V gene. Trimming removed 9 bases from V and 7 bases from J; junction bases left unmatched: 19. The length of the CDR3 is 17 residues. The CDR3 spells CARVWVAGVWIPNEQFF. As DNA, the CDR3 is TGTGCCAGGGTCTGGGTAGCGGGAGTCTGGATCCCGAATGAGCAGTTCTTC.

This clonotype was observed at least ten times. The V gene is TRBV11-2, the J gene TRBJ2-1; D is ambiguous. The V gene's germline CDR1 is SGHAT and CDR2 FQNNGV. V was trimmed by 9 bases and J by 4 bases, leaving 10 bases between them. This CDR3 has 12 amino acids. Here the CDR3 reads CASRSAYNEQFF. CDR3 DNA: TGTGCCAGTAGGTCGGCTTACAATGAGCAGTTCTTC.

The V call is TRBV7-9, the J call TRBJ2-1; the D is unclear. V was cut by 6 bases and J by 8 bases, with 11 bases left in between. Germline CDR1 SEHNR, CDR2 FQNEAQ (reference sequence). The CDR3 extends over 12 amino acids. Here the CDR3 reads CASSYQSDEQFF. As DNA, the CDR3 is TGTGCCAGCAGTTACCAGTCGGATGAGCAGTTCTTC.

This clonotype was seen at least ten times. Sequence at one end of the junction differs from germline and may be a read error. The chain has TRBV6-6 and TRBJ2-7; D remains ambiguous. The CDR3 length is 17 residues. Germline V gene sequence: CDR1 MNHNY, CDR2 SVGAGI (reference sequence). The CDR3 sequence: CASSLLRGGDPSSEQYF. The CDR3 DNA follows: TGTGCCAGCAGCCTCCTTAGAGGTGGGGATCCCTCCTCCGAGCAGTACTTC.

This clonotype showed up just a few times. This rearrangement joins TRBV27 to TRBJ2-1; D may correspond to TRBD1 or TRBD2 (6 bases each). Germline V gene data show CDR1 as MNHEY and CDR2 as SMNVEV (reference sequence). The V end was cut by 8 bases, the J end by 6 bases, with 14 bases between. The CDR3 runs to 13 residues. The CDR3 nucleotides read TGTGCCAGCGGGGGGCTAGCCAGCAATGAGCAGTTCTTC. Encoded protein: CASGGLASNEQFF.